Shown below are 3 T cell receptor beta chains from a single sample sequenced in a study of T cells in Graves' hyperthyroidism and ophthalmopathy. RNA transcripts were the template for amplifying TCR beta CDR3 regions. The HTBI primer set drove a first-round RT-PCR of the TCR CDR3. MiXCR was run by TCRdb on the multiplex PCR reads, yielding one entry per CDR3 protein. Of about 290,000 distinct CDR3 sequences in the sample, 12% to 15% were seen once. The sample consisted of blood. The receptors stem from a woman aged 45-65 years with Graves' hyperthyroidism that later progressed to Graves' ophthalmopathy.

This clonotype was seen ten or more times. This sequence joins TRBV28 and TRBJ2-3; D could derive from TRBD1 or TRBD2 (5 bases each). Trimming removed 6 bases from V and 3 bases from J, with 16 bases in between. CDR3 length: 15 amino acids. CDR1 and CDR2 from the germline V gene are MDHEN and SYDVKM. CDR3 loop: CASSPPGGNTDTQYF. CDR3 nucleotide sequence: TGTGCCAGCAGCCCTCCTGGGGGTAATACAGATACGCAGTATTTT.

Only one count was recorded for this clonotype. The junction differs from germline at one of its ends, possibly a read error. The gene calls are TRBV27 and TRBJ2-3; 8 nucleotides match TRBD1. CDR3 length equals 15 residues. Germline loops: CDR1 MNHEY, CDR2 SMNVEV (reference sequence). CDR3 DNA: TGTGCCTGCAGTTTATGGGGTCGACAGGGGGATACGCAGTATTTT. Its translation is CACSLWGRQGDTQYF.

This clonotype was detected many times. V usage is TRBV11-2 and J usage is TRBJ1-6, with 9 bases lining up with TRBD1. CDR3 length equals 15 residues. Per germline, CDR1 SGHAT and CDR2 FQNNGV. Trimming at V came to 5 bases and at J to 9 bases, leaving 8 bases not matched to a gene. The DNA for the CDR3 is TGTGCCAGCAGCCCTTCCTCGGGACAGGGTTCACCCCTCCACTTT. This encodes CASSPSSGQGSPLHF.